Listed below are T cell receptor beta chains from one sample, sequenced in a study of T cell repertoires in cytomegalovirus infection. The antigens of these receptors remain unknown. A single record per CDR3 protein comes from TCRdb applying MiXCR to the reads. Among 450,000 to 600,000 distinct CDR3 sequences listed, roughly 46% were seen once. The material sequenced was cultured PBMCs, taken from culture after CMV antigen stimulation. Receptors originate from a human donor in good health (CMV status not recorded). Some clones in this sample may be carry-over from other donors' samples. Each CDR3 is given with its conserved first and last residue. D genes are given only for firm matches. Not all rows give a size; the values are once, few, many and, for expanded clones, a class.

j_gene	v_gene	abundance	d_gene	CDR3aa
TRBJ2-7	TRBV25-1	NA	TRBD2	CASRWEGRSSYEQYF
TRBJ2-3	TRBV19	NA	NA	CASSKPRTRGGDPRSADTQYF
TRBJ1-2	TRBV12-3/TRBV12-4	once	NA	CASSSGTDTNGYTF
TRBJ2-1	TRBV5-1	few	NA	CASSLLGRTYNEQFF
TRBJ2-3	TRBV18	NA	TRBD1	CASSPSWTGGTDTQYF
TRBJ2-5	TRBV10-3	NA	NA	CAIRVGGQETQYF
TRBJ2-7	TRBV7-2	many	TRBD2	CASRGREGTSYEQYF
TRBJ2-7	TRBV27	few	TRBD1	CASSRHRTGREYF
TRBJ2-5	TRBV25-1	few	NA	CASSNEGGRQETQYF
TRBJ2-7	TRBV7-3	NA	TRBD2	CASSPSLVGRGKYEQYF
TRBJ2-2	TRBV5-4	NA	TRBD2	CASRSTGGPAGELFF
TRBJ1-6	TRBV20-1	NA	TRBD1	CSAGSGQYNSPLHF
TRBJ2-5	TRBV7-2	NA	NA	CASSLAIKGPQETQYF
TRBJ2-6	TRBV28	NA	TRBD1	CASSPTGPHSGANVLTF
TRBJ1-2	TRBV5-8	few	NA	CASSLSSWGTF
TRBJ2-7	TRBV6-1	NA	NA	CASSEFPGGTYEQYF
TRBJ1-6	TRBV5-6	few	NA	CASSLGWGRNNSPLHF
TRBJ2-5	TRBV27	few	NA	CASSPLRGKETQYF
TRBJ1-3	TRBV12-3/TRBV12-4	NA	NA	CASSFIENTIYF
TRBJ2-1	TRBV27	few	TRBD1	CASSHTTGAGEQFF
TRBJ1-6	TRBV2	once	NA	CASSKLGRGYNSPLHF
TRBJ2-5	TRBV29-1	NA	NA	CSVEAGNRETQYF
TRBJ1-2	TRBV19	few	NA	CASREVGFSLSYGYTF
TRBJ2-7	TRBV7-6	NA	NA	CASSSGVRSYEQYF
TRBJ1-5	TRBV7-8	NA	TRBD1	CASSLGTGKMQPQHF
TRBJ1-1	TRBV23-1	NA	NA	CASSQSSLGSTEAFF
TRBJ2-3	TRBV7-2	few	TRBD2	CASRAGLAGGPDTQYF
TRBJ2-3	TRBV7-9	NA	NA	CSVPAFAGGTDTQYF
TRBJ2-5	TRBV28	NA	NA	CASSWDRPWGQETQYF
TRBJ1-1	TRBV7-6	NA	NA	CASSPGQFNTEAFF
TRBJ2-3	TRBV15	NA	NA	CATSRDYGIVGQYF
TRBJ2-1	TRBV6-6	NA	NA	CASSYVRGSEQFF
TRBJ2-7	TRBV7-9	NA	NA	CASSPLSGPQGEQYF
TRBJ1-5	TRBV11-2	once	NA	CASSFSGEGQPQHF
TRBJ2-1	TRBV7-2	few	NA	CASSLILGLAIPVWSYNEQFF
TRBJ2-4	TRBV7-2	NA	NA	CASSDYLIQYF
TRBJ1-1	TRBV12-3/TRBV12-4	few	NA	CASSPGVLGTEAFF
TRBJ2-3	TRBV4-1	few	NA	CASSQAGFTDTQYF
TRBJ1-2	TRBV4-1	NA	NA	CASRPGWGRDYGYTF
TRBJ2-5	TRBV2	NA	TRBD1	CASSIGTEQETQYF
TRBJ2-2	TRBV6-2/TRBV6-3	NA	TRBD1	CASKPYRGRTTGELFF
TRBJ2-5	TRBV28	NA	TRBD1	CATADRGRETQYF
TRBJ2-1	TRBV6-2/TRBV6-3	NA	TRBD2	CASRGRTSGPLGEQFF
TRBJ2-7	TRBV7-3	NA	NA	CASSLTSSSYEQYF
TRBJ1-1	TRBV12-3/TRBV12-4	NA	NA	CASSLSTPVEAFF
TRBJ2-3	TRBV7-2	many	TRBD2	CASSPWTSGRLRGSTDTQYF
TRBJ1-1	TRBV14	NA	TRBD1	CASSLLYPGQINTEAFF
TRBJ2-3	TRBV7-2	NA	TRBD2	CASSLVRPSGGATGFSTDTQYF
TRBJ2-7	TRBV7-9	NA	TRBD2	CASSLLLAGVESYEQYF
TRBJ1-2	TRBV5-1	NA	NA	CASSLATGFFGYTF
TRBJ2-7	TRBV6-2/TRBV6-3	few	NA	CASTEPWGRTYEQYF
TRBJ2-5	TRBV15	few	TRBD2	CATSRGGTSGTQETQYF
TRBJ2-3	TRBV4-3	few	TRBD2	CASSQDPREAQYF
TRBJ2-7	TRBV11-2	NA	TRBD2	CASSLKTPTSGYAYEQYF
TRBJ1-4	TRBV7-9	once	NA	CASSLALIGVNEKLFF